The rows below give T cell receptor beta chains drawn from one sample of a study of prognosis after radiotherapy for stage I lung cancer. TCRdb analysed the multiplex PCR reads with MiXCR anew, one entry per CDR3 protein. Of some 39,000 distinct CDR3 sequences listed, 24% are singletons. This specimen was PBMCs, taken before or after stereotactic body radiation therapy (not recorded which). These TCRs come from a donor aged 50 or older with non-small cell lung cancer. The CDR3 runs from the conserved cysteine through the conserved F or W. The D gene is left open where the match is weak. For some rows the clone size is stated as once, few or many, or as a class when expanded; others skip it.

J	D	V	size	DNA	CDR3
TRBJ2-3	TRBD1	TRBV28	many	TGTGCCAGCAGTGAGGGGGCAGCGGGCACAGATACGCAGTATTTT	CASSEGAAGTDTQYF
TRBJ2-1	NA	TRBV20-1	many	TGCAGTGCTAGTGATAGGGGGGACCACAATGAGCAGTTCTTC	CSASDRGDHNEQFF
TRBJ1-1	NA	TRBV5-1	many	TGCGCCAGCAGCTCAAGTCAGGGGTTGACTGAAGCTTTCTTT	CASSSSQGLTEAFF
TRBJ2-7	TRBD1	TRBV6-1	many	TGTGCCAGCAGTATGGGACAGGGGCGCTCCTACGAGCAGTACTTC	CASSMGQGRSYEQYF
TRBJ2-5	TRBD1	TRBV20-1	many	TGCAGTGCTAGCCCCCTGACAGGGGGCGAAGAGACCCAGTACTTC	CSASPLTGGEETQYF
TRBJ1-1	NA	TRBV27	few	TGTGCCAGCAGGGGCGGCCTGAACACTGAAGCTTTCTTT	CASRGGLNTEAFF
TRBJ2-1	TRBD2	TRBV28	many	TGTGCCAGCAGGGCGGGGGGCCGGAATGAGCAGTTCTTC	CASRAGGRNEQFF
TRBJ2-1	TRBD2	TRBV6-1	many	TGTGCCAGCAGTGATCGGGGACTAGTGGGTGAGCAGTTCTTC	CASSDRGLVGEQFF
TRBJ1-5	NA	TRBV6-1	many	TGTGCCAGCCGGGGATTCCATAGCAATCAGCCCCAGCATTTT	CASRGFHSNQPQHF
TRBJ1-1	NA	TRBV29-1	NA	TGCAGCGTTGAGCGGAGCAACACTGAAGCTTTCTTT	CSVERSNTEAFF
TRBJ1-2	TRBD1	TRBV11-2	many	TGTGCCAGCAGTCAAGGACAGGGTGGCTATGGCTACACCTTC	CASSQGQGGYGYTF
TRBJ2-7	NA	TRBV19	many	TGTGCCAGTAGTATAGATCAGGGTTTCCACGAGCAGTACTTC	CASSIDQGFHEQYF
TRBJ2-3	TRBD2	TRBV20-1	many	TGCAGTGCAAGACTAGCGGCCACAGATACGCAGTATTTT	CSARLAATDTQYF
TRBJ1-2	TRBD1	TRBV2	NA	TGTGCCAGCATACCCGGGACAGGGGGGAATGGCTACACCTTC	CASIPGTGGNGYTF
TRBJ2-1	NA	TRBV20-1	many	TGCAGTGCTAGAGATACTAGGACTGCGAGCTCCTACAATGAGCAGTTCTTC	CSARDTRTASSYNEQFF
TRBJ2-7	NA	TRBV28	many	TGTGCCAGCAGTTTATTCAAAAGCTCCTACGAGCAGTACTTC	CASSLFKSSYEQYF